This passage covers 15 T cell receptor beta chains from one sample sequenced in a study of cytomegalovirus exposure and HLA in healthy donors (dated by TCRdb to about 2017). The method behind the library was the immunoSEQ multiplex PCR assay. A mixture of 60 forward primers for TCR Vbeta segments and 13 reverse primers for TCR Jbeta segments was used in the multiplex PCR. In its TCRdb copy, this immuneACCESS table keeps in-frame sequences only and misses some clones. Where compared with another copy, unresolved V genes explain less than half of these, and the others have no known cause. The table for this sample lists approximately 190,000 clones; roughly four fifths of them were counted only once. Approximately 2.1% of the sample lies in the top ten. The sample was PBMCs. These receptors all come from a woman aged 25 to 39 in good health and CMV-seropositive.

The chain carries TRBV5-1 and TRBJ2-4; the match to TRBD1 covers 11 bases. Unmatched junction bases numbered 8, after V lost 4 bases and J lost 8 bases. CDR3 length equals 15 residues. Germline CDR1 SGHRS, CDR2 YFSETQ. CDR3 coding DNA: TGCGCCAGCAGCACGGGGACAGGGGGAATATACATTCAGTACTTC. It is translated as CASSTGTGGIYIQYF.

The chain joins TRBV6-1 to TRBJ2-7; no definite D call. V shed 2 bases and J shed 3 bases, with 5 bases lying between them. There are 12 residues in the CDR3. Germline lookup yields CDR1 MNHNS and CDR2 SASEGT. CDR3 amino acids: CASSESVYEQYF. The CDR3 DNA reads as TGTGCCAGCAGTGAATCCGTCTACGAGCAGTACTTC.

V is TRBV5-1 and J is TRBJ2-7; 7 bases align to TRBD1. Germline V lookup: CDR1 SGHRS, CDR2 YFSETQ. The ends lost 0 bases at V and 3 bases at J; junction bases unmatched: 3. The CDR3 loop spans 14 amino acids. The CDR3 region is CASSLGSGGYEQYF. CDR3 nucleotides: TGCGCCAGCAGCTTGGGTTCAGGGGGCTACGAGCAGTACTTC.

CDR3 protein: CASSFWGSTDTDTQYF. In DNA form, the CDR3 reads TGCGCCAGCAGCTTTTGGGGCTCCACAGACACAGATACGCAGTATTTT. This chain connects TRBV5-1 to TRBJ2-3; D perhaps matches TRBD1 (5 bases). The germline V gene encodes CDR1 SGHRS and CDR2 YFSETQ. With 2 bases removed from V and 2 bases from J, the gap between germline ends came to 15 bases. The CDR3 is made up of 16 amino acids. Combining the CDR3 with reference TRBV5-1 and TRBJ2-3 gives the whole variable domain KAGVTQTPRYLIKTRGQQVTLSCSPISGHRSVSWYQQTPGQGLQFLFEYFSETQRNKGNFPGRFSGRQFSNSRSEMNVSTLELGDSALYLCASSFWGSTDTDTQYFGPGTRLTVL.

The CDR3 bases are TGTGCCAGCAGCTTGACCGACGGAGTCTCGGGCTACACCTTC. This encodes CASSLTDGVSGYTF. The rearrangement links TRBV5-4 to TRBJ1-2; D call uncertain. V was clipped by 1 base and J by 8 bases, with 15 bases between them. CDR1 is SGHNT and CDR2 is YYREEE in the germline V gene (reference sequence). This CDR3 has 14 residues.

This clone has just a few counts. The J gene is TRBJ2-7, the V gene TRBV5-6, with TRBD1 as a possible D gene (6 bases). This CDR3 is built from 13 residues. Trimming left V 5 bases short and J 0 bases short, with 9 bases between. Germline V CDR1 and CDR2: SGHDT, YYEEEE. The CDR3 loop reads CASSPDSSYEQYF. CDR3 nucleotides: TGTGCCAGCAGTCCGGACAGCTCCTACGAGCAGTACTTC.

This clone has only one observation. The chain links TRBV5-3 to TRBJ1-2; 8 positions match TRBD1. TRBV5-3 is known as an ORF, though its function is uncertain. The trim removed 4 bases at V and 10 bases at J, leaving 9 bases unmatched. The CDR3 runs 13 residues. DNA of the CDR3: TGTGCCAGAAGCCAAACGGGACAGGTTAACTACACCTTC. Protein product: CARSQTGQVNYTF.

The chain joins TRBV19 to TRBJ2-2; no clear D. CDR1 is LNHDA and CDR2 is SQIVND in the germline V gene (reference sequence). With 5 bases removed from V and 3 bases from J, the gap between germline ends came to 7 bases. The CDR3 consists of 13 residues. The CDR3 sequence is CASSRHYTGELFF. In DNA form, the CDR3 reads TGTGCCAGTAGTCGACACTACACCGGGGAGCTGTTTTTT.

This chain uses TRBV7-3 with TRBJ2-3, with D unclear. The V gene lost 4 bases and the J gene lost 0 bases, with 8 bases spanning the gap. Germline-derived CDR1 and CDR2 are SGHTA and FQGTGA. The CDR3 runs 14 residues. CDR3 DNA sequence: TGTGCCAGCAGCTCAAAAACTAGCACAGATACGCAGTATTTT. This sequence encodes CASSSKTSTDTQYF.

The chain uses TRBV11-2 and TRBJ1-5, with a weak D call TRBD1 (5 bases). The CDR3 loop spans 13 amino acids. The V gene's germline CDR1 is SGHAT and CDR2 FQNNGV. V was clipped by 6 bases and J by 3 bases, with 9 bases between them. In DNA form, the CDR3 reads TGTGCCAGCAGGATGGGGCCCAATCAGCCCCAGCATTTT. This encodes CASRMGPNQPQHF.

The V and J genes are TRBV29-1 and TRBJ2-1; 8 bases match TRBD2. Per germline, CDR1 SQVTM and CDR2 ANQGSEA. The ends lost 4 bases at V and 8 bases at J; junction bases unmatched: 7. The length of the CDR3 is 13 residues. CDR3 bases: TGCAGCGTTGGGGGGACTAGGCGTGATGAGCAGTTCTTC. Protein sequence: CSVGGTRRDEQFF.

The gene calls are TRBV9 and TRBJ2-3, with 10 bases identical to TRBD1. V lost 3 bases, J lost 3 bases, and 7 bases stayed unmatched. The CDR3 has 16 amino acids. In germline, CDR1 is SGDLS, CDR2 YYNGEE. In DNA, the CDR3 is TGTGCCAGCAGCGCGATTTCGGGACAGGGGACAGATACGCAGTATTTT. Protein sequence: CASSAISGQGTDTQYF. Combining the CDR3 with reference TRBV9 and TRBJ2-3 gives the whole variable domain DSGVTQTPKHLITATGQRVTLRCSPRSGDLSVYWYQQSLDQGLQFLIQYYNGEERAKGNILERFSAQQFPDLHSELNLSSLELGDSALYFCASSAISGQGTDTQYFGPGTRLTVL.

This clone showed up just a few times. The chain links TRBV18 to TRBJ2-7, with a weak D call TRBD1 (6 bases). V dropped 0 bases and J dropped 1 base, with 13 bases sitting between them. The CDR3 length is 16 residues. From germline, CDR1 is KGHSH and CDR2 LQKENI. In nucleotides, the CDR3 is TGTGCCAGCTCACCACCGGGACAAGGCCGGTCCTACGAGCAGTACTTC. It encodes CASSPPGQGRSYEQYF.

The chain has TRBV10-3 and TRBJ2-7; no firm D call. Germline assignment: CDR1 ENHRY and CDR2 SYGVKD. Trimming shortened V by 6 bases and J by 0 bases, and 6 bases separated the two germline ends. This CDR3 has 12 residues. Here the CDR3 DNA reads TGTGCCATCAGCCGCAGCTCCTACGAGCAGTACTTC. It is translated as CAISRSSYEQYF.

V and J are TRBV10-3 and TRBJ2-1; 8 positions match TRBD1. J lost 5 bases, V lost 6 bases, and 12 bases had no gene match. Germline V gene data show CDR1 as ENHRY and CDR2 as SYGVKD. This CDR3 is built from 16 residues. CDR3 nucleotides: TGTGCCATCAGGAATTACGACAGGGGAGGTAACAATGAGCAGTTCTTC. It yields the protein CAIRNYDRGGNNEQFF.